This is a list of T cell receptor beta chains from one sample in a study of blood T cells in healthy people across ages. One entry per CDR3 protein, called by TCRdb with MiXCR from the 5' RACE reads. In the table there are more than 800,000 distinct CDR3 sequences, over 35% of which are singletons. Sequencing input: blood. The receptors come from a woman aged 55-70 years in good health. Both conserved end residues are part of each CDR3. The D gene is left open where the match is weak. Part of the rows lack a size; the others show once, few, many or a class for expanded clones.

D gene,J gene,V gene,clone size,CDR3 DNA,CDR3 protein
NA,TRBJ1-2,TRBV11-1,NA,TGTGCCAGCAGCTTAGGGACCGGGGCCTTCGGCCACACCTTC,CASSLGTGAFGHTF
TRBD1,TRBJ2-3,TRBV5-1,NA,TGCGCCAGCAGCGGGTGGACAGGGTACAGCACAGATACGCAGTATTTT,CASSGWTGYSTDTQYF
NA,TRBJ2-4,TRBV7-9,NA,TGTGCCAGCAGCTTCAGCTACCCGTACAAGCAGTACTTC,CASSFSYPYKQYF
NA,TRBJ2-1,TRBV18,NA,TGTGCCAGCTCGAACTCAGGGGGGTTCTACAATGAGCAGTTCTTC,CASSNSGGFYNEQFF
TRBD1,TRBJ1-5,TRBV30,once,TGTGCCTGGAGTGGCGGGACAGATAATCAGCCCCAGCATTTT,CAWSGGTDNQPQHF
TRBD2,TRBJ2-1,TRBV3-1,few,TGTGCCAGCAGCCAATGGGGACTAGCGGGGAGCAATGAGCAGTTCTTC,CASSQWGLAGSNEQFF
TRBD2,TRBJ2-1,TRBV5-1,once,TGCGCCAGCACCCGAGCGGGAGGGCCCCACAATGAGCAGTTCTTC,CASTRAGGPHNEQFF
TRBD1,TRBJ2-5,TRBV12-5,NA,TGTGCTAGTGGTTTGGGCACCAAGGAGGCCTATTCCGGGACAGGGGTCGGAGAGACCCAGTACTTC,CASGLGTKEAYSGTGVGETQYF
TRBD2,TRBJ2-3,TRBV6-2/TRBV6-3,NA,TGTGCCAGCAGTTATCCGACTAGCGGGGGCTTTAGTGGAGATACGCAGTATTTT,CASSYPTSGGFSGDTQYF
NA,TRBJ1-2,TRBV2,NA,TGTGCCAGCAGTCCTTTGACCGGGACCTCCTTTATCGGCGGCTACACCTTC,CASSPLTGTSFIGGYTF
NA,TRBJ2-1,TRBV20-1,NA,TGCAGTGCCTACAGCGGCAGCTCCTACAATGAGCAGTTCTTC,CSAYSGSSYNEQFF
TRBD2,TRBJ2-5,TRBV7-9,few,TGTGCCAGCAGCCCGGGGGGGACTAGCGGGAGTCGAAGAGAGACCCAGTACTTC,CASSPGGTSGSRRETQYF
NA,TRBJ2-7,TRBV24-1,NA,TGTGCCACCAGTGATGTCGGTGCTACCTACGAGCAGTACTTC,CATSDVGATYEQYF
NA,TRBJ1-1,TRBV7-3,NA,TGTGCCAGCAGCTTACAGGGCGTGAACACTGAAGCTTTCTTT,CASSLQGVNTEAFF
NA,TRBJ1-2,TRBV7-9,NA,TGTGCCAGCAGCTCCCCGGGAGACAAAGACTACACCTTC,CASSSPGDKDYTF
NA,TRBJ2-2,TRBV29-1,NA,TGCAGCGGTTGGGACGGGGAGCTGTTTTTT,CSGWDGELFF
NA,TRBJ2-2,TRBV20-1,few,TGCAGTGCTAGAAGAGGCGGACTCAAGGGACGGGCCGGGGAGCTGTTTTTT,CSARRGGLKGRAGELFF
NA,TRBJ1-6,TRBV20-1,NA,TGCAGTGCTAGAGACACAGGGAGGAATTCACCCCTCCACTTT,CSARDTGRNSPLHF
NA,TRBJ2-5,TRBV11-1,few,TGTGCCAGCAGCCGACCATCGGCACGGGAGACCCAGTACTTC,CASSRPSARETQYF
NA,TRBJ1-4,TRBV28,once,TGTGCCAGTTCCCCTGGGACTAATGAAAAACTGCTTTTT,CASSPGTNEKLLF
NA,TRBJ2-5,TRBV7-2,NA,TGTGCCAGCAGCTTAGCGCTGGGAGGAGGGACCCGGTACTTC,CASSLALGGGTRYF
TRBD2,TRBJ2-1,TRBV12-5,NA,TGTGCTAGTGGGATTAGCGGGGTATACAATGAGCAGTTCTTC,CASGISGVYNEQFF
TRBD1,TRBJ2-1,TRBV7-3,NA,TGTGCCAGCAGGGGACAGGGGGCTGAATACAATGAGCAGTTCTTC,CASRGQGAEYNEQFF
TRBD2,TRBJ2-5,TRBV2,NA,TGTGCCAGCAGACCCTTAACTAGCGCCACACGGTACCAAGAGACCCAGTACTTC,CASRPLTSATRYQETQYF
TRBD2,TRBJ2-3,TRBV12-3/TRBV12-4,NA,TGTGCCAGCAGGCCGCCGGGACTAGCGGGAGGTCCAGATACGCAGTATTTT,CASRPPGLAGGPDTQYF
TRBD1,TRBJ1-2,TRBV15,NA,TGTGCCACCAGCCGAGCGGGGGACAGGTCTAACTATGGCTACACCTTC,CATSRAGDRSNYGYTF
NA,TRBJ2-3,TRBV3-1,NA,TGTGCCAGTGGACTCTACACAGATACGCAGTATTTT,CASGLYTDTQYF
TRBD1,TRBJ2-7,TRBV11-1,few,TGTGCCAGCAGCTTAACGTCCCCACAGGGGGTAACCTACGAGCAGTACTTC,CASSLTSPQGVTYEQYF
NA,TRBJ2-7,TRBV12-3/TRBV12-4,few,TGTGCCAGCAGTCCCCGGGACGGAATGAACGAGCAGTACTTC,CASSPRDGMNEQYF
NA,TRBJ2-7,TRBV10-3,NA,TGTGCCATCAGTGCGGGACGGGACGCCTCCTACGAGCAGTACTTC,CAISAGRDASYEQYF
TRBD2,TRBJ2-7,TRBV13,NA,TGTGCCAGCAGCTTAAGACTAGCGGGTATCGAGCAGTACTTC,CASSLRLAGIEQYF
NA,TRBJ2-1,TRBV11-1,NA,TGTGCCAGCAGCCCTGATGATGAGCAGTTCTTC,CASSPDDEQFF
NA,TRBJ2-7,TRBV11-2,NA,TGTGCCAGCAGCTTGAGTGACTCGTTGGGCGCCTCCCACGAGCAGTACTTC,CASSLSDSLGASHEQYF
TRBD2,TRBJ2-1,TRBV24-1,few,TGTGCCACCAGTGATTTGGGTAGCGGGAGCTCCAATTCGGATGAGCAGTTCTTC,CATSDLGSGSSNSDEQFF
TRBD1,TRBJ1-2,TRBV18,NA,TGTGCCAGCTCATTTCGACAGGGCAACTATGGCTACACCTTC,CASSFRQGNYGYTF
TRBD2,TRBJ2-3,TRBV20-1,NA,TGCAGTGCTAGAGTGGGGGGGGGAGGGACAGATACGCAGTATTTT,CSARVGGGGTDTQYF
TRBD1,TRBJ1-5,TRBV29-1,NA,TGCAGCGTTGGAGGCCAGGGGGGCCAGCCCCAGCATTTT,CSVGGQGGQPQHF
TRBD1,TRBJ1-5,TRBV20-1,few,TGCAGTGCTAGAGACCTGACAGGGAAGAATCAGCCCCAGCATTTT,CSARDLTGKNQPQHF
TRBD1,TRBJ1-2,TRBV5-4,once,TGTGCCAGCAGCCCGGGACAGGAACCCTATGGCTACACCTTC,CASSPGQEPYGYTF
NA,TRBJ2-7,TRBV20-1,few,TGCAGTGCTAGGCAGCGGAGCTCCTACGAGCAGTACTTC,CSARQRSSYEQYF
TRBD1,TRBJ1-6,TRBV20-1,NA,TGCAGTGCTAGGTGGGCTCAGGGGGCTCCAAGCTCCTATAATTCACCCCTCCACTTT,CSARWAQGAPSSYNSPLHF
TRBD2,TRBJ2-2,TRBV20-1,NA,TGCAGCTGCACTAGCGGCAAGAACACCGGGGAGCTGTTTTTT,CSCTSGKNTGELFF
NA,TRBJ2-3,TRBV12-3/TRBV12-4,many,TGTGCCAGCAGTTTTGGAACAGTGGGGACAGATACGCAGTATTTT,CASSFGTVGTDTQYF
TRBD2,TRBJ2-7,TRBV27,NA,TGTGCCAGCAGTATGACTAGCGGGGCCTGCGAGCAGTACTTC,CASSMTSGACEQYF
NA,TRBJ2-7,TRBV3-1,NA,TGTGCCAGCAGCCAAGGGCGGGGCCACCTCTACGAGCAGTACTTC,CASSQGRGHLYEQYF
TRBD1,TRBJ1-2,TRBV9,few,TGTGCCAGCAGCGCCAGGGGACAGGGGATCGATGGCTACACCTTC,CASSARGQGIDGYTF
TRBD2,TRBJ2-7,TRBV20-1,NA,TGCAGTGCTCCCAGAGAGGGTACGCTAGCGGGAGAGAGGTTGTCCTACGAGCAGTACTTC,CSAPREGTLAGERLSYEQYF
NA,TRBJ2-6,TRBV4-1,NA,TGCGCCAGCAGCCAAATAAGCCAGCCGGCTGGGGCCAACGTCCTGACTTTC,CASSQISQPAGANVLTF
TRBD2,TRBJ2-1,TRBV11-2,NA,TGTGCCAGCAGCTTCAGGACTAGCGGGAGTTGGGATGAGCAGTTCTTC,CASSFRTSGSWDEQFF
NA,TRBJ2-1,TRBV24-1,many,TGTGCCACCAGTGTAGCTAGCGACTACAATGAGCAGTTCTTC,CATSVASDYNEQFF
TRBD2,TRBJ2-3,TRBV18,few,TGTGCCAGCTCAGCCGGGACTAGCGGGAGCACAGATACGCAATATTTT,CASSAGTSGSTDTQYF